These 4 T cell receptor beta chains came from one sample sequenced in a study of chemoradiotherapy in HPV16-positive cancers. TCRdb's copy holds only in-frame clones and misses some; the assay was immunoSEQ multiplex PCR. The table lists 3,500 to 4,500 clones, around 70% of them singletons. Sequenced material: tumor tissue, taken from a patient who underwent chemoradiotherapy. These TCRs come from a human donor with HPV-associated anogenital cancer.

The chain couples TRBV19 to TRBJ2-1; D is perhaps TRBD1 (6 bases). CDR1 and CDR2 from the germline V gene are LNHDA and SQIVND (reference sequence). V was pared by 5 bases and J by 4 bases, with 12 bases between. The CDR3 has 14 amino acids. The CDR3 DNA reads TGTGCCAGTAGTTGGGACAAAGGGTACAATGAGCAGTTCTTC. The encoded protein is CASSWDKGYNEQFF.

This clone is labeled as medium-sized. This sequence joins TRBV27 and TRBJ1-5, with 7 bases lining up with TRBD1. J lost 6 bases, V lost 2 bases, and 13 bases had no gene match. Germline V CDR1 and CDR2: MNHEY, SMNVEV (reference sequence). This CDR3 comprises 17 residues. For the CDR3, the DNA is TGTGCCAGCAGTTTAGCGCCAGAGGGGGCGAAGATTCAGCCCCAGCATTTT. Translated, it gives CASSLAPEGAKIQPQHF.

This clone was recorded once. Written as DNA, the CDR3 is TGTGCCAGCAGCTTAGATCAGCGCGTGGAGACCCAGTACTTC. It specifies CASSLDQRVETQYF. The genes are TRBV7-2 and TRBJ2-5; no definite D call. The germline CDR1 and CDR2 sequences are SGHTA and FQGNSA. V lost 1 base and J 5 bases, leaving 11 bases between the germline ends. This CDR3 comprises 14 residues.

The chain carries TRBV7-8 and TRBJ1-5; TRBD1 agrees at 7 bases. Germline CDR1 and CDR2: SGHVS and FQNEAQ. This CDR3 spans 14 amino acids. V was clipped by 3 bases and J by 5 bases; unmatched bases: 4. The DNA for the CDR3 is TGTGCCAGCAGCTTTAGCCAGGGGGATCAGCCCCAGCATTTT. Translating it yields CASSFSQGDQPQHF.